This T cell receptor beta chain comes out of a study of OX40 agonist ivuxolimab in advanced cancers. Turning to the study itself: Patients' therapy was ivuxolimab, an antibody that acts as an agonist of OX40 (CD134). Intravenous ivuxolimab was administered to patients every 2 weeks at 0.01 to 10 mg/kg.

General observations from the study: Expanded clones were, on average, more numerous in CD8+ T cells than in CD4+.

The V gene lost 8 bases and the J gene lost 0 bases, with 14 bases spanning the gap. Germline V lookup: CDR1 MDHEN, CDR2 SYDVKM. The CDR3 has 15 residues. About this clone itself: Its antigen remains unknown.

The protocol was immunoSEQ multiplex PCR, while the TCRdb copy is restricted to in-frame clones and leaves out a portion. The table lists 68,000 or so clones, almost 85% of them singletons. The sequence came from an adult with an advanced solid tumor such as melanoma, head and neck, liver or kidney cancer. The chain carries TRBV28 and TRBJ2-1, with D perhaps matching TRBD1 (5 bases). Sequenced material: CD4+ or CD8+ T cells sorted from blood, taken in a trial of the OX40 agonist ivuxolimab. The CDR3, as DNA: TGTGCCAGCGCCCCTAGGGGCAGCTCCTACAATGAGCAGTTCTTC. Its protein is CASAPRGSSYNEQFF.